These 11 T cell receptor beta chains were sequenced from one sample in a study of T-cell memory formation after mild COVID-19. TCRdb re-called the 5' RACE reads with MiXCR, one entry per CDR3 protein. The table lists about 57,000 distinct CDR3 sequences, over 9% of them singletons. Sequencing was performed on PBMCs or a T cell subset sorted from them (not recorded which). Receptors were obtained from a man aged 18 to 35 who had mild COVID-19 (a few samples of this study predate the infection). Cell type and time point are not known.

This clonotype was detected only a few times. CDR3 sequence (DNA): TGTGCCAGCACTGGGGGACCTTGGGGCCCTGGCTACACCTTC. This gives the protein CASTGGPWGPGYTF. This chain links TRBV28 with TRBJ1-2; tentative D call: TRBD1 (5 bases). Trimming took 7 bases from V and 7 from J, leaving 19 bases between them. The CDR3 spans 14 residues. Germline V gives CDR1 MDHEN, CDR2 SYDVKM.

The chain recombines TRBV7-7 with TRBJ2-7; D is undetermined. The CDR3 has 12 amino acids. The germline gives CDR1 SSHAT, CDR2 FNYEAQ (reference sequence). The CDR3: CASLPSSYEQYV. The CDR3, as DNA: TGTGCTAGCCTCCCTAGCTCCTACGAGCAGTACGTC.

This chain joins TRBV20-1 and TRBJ2-7; D perhaps matches TRBD2 (5 bases). Per the germline V gene, CDR1 is DFQATT and CDR2 is SNEGSKA (reference sequence). The CDR3 has 14 residues. V shed 0 bases and J shed 3 bases, with 12 bases lying between them. Here the CDR3 DNA reads TGCAGTGCTAGAGACGCGGGCAGAATCTACGAGCAGTACTTC. It yields the protein CSARDAGRIYEQYF.

The chain couples TRBV29-1 to TRBJ1-1; D is possibly TRBD1 (6 bases). The CDR3 spans 15 residues. Trimming removed 7 bases from V and 3 bases from J, with 21 bases in between. Germline V CDR1 and CDR2: SQVTM, ANQGSEA. CDR3 sequence (DNA): TGCAGCGGGCAGTGGGGGGGGCGCGGGGACACTGAAGCTTTCTTT. Its translation is CSGQWGGRGDTEAFF.

The chain carries TRBV7-2 and TRBJ1-5, with no clear D. Germline V gives CDR1 SGHTA, CDR2 FQGNSA. The CDR3 has 16 amino acids. V was shortened by 1 base and J by 3 bases, with 13 bases between the two germline ends. The CDR3 spells CASSLVGLGNNQPQHF. CDR3 DNA: TGTGCCAGCAGCTTAGTGGGGTTGGGTAACAATCAGCCCCAGCATTTT.

This clonotype was counted ten times or more. The chain is built from TRBV7-2 and TRBJ2-2; D may match TRBD1 or TRBD2 (5 bases each). Looked up from germline, CDR1 is SGHTA and CDR2 is FQGNSA. V lost 5 bases and J lost 3, with 19 bases in between. The CDR3 runs 17 residues. This CDR3 is CASSPTLRGVDTGELFF. The CDR3 nucleotides are TGTGCCAGCAGCCCAACCCTGAGAGGGGTAGACACCGGGGAGCTGTTTTTT. The whole variable domain, remainder taken from reference TRBV7-2 and TRBJ2-2, is GAGVSQSPSNKVTEKGKDVELRCDPISGHTALYWYRQSLGQGLEFLIYFQGNSAPDKSGLPSDRFSAERTGGSVSTLTIQRTQQEDSAVYLCASSPTLRGVDTGELFFGEGSRLTVL.

The chain uses TRBV11-2 and TRBJ2-1, with 15 bases identical to TRBD2. Germline CDR1 SGHAT, CDR2 FQNNGV. Trimming cost V 4 bases and J 8 bases; bases outside gene matches: 3. This CDR3 comprises 15 residues. In DNA form, the CDR3 reads TGTGCCAGCAGCTGGACTAGCGGGGGGGCTTATGAGCAGTTCTTC. Translating gives CASSWTSGGAYEQFF.

On this clonotype: A junction end diverges from the germline sequence, so it may reflect a read error. The CDR3 reads CASSYSTSPPSFNSPLHF. DNA of the CDR3: TGTGCCAGCAGTTATTCGACTTCACCCCCTTCCTTTAATTCACCCCTCCACTTT. The V and J genes are TRBV6-6 and TRBJ1-6; no clear D gene. The CDR3 runs 18 residues. In germline, CDR1 is MNHNY, CDR2 SVGAGI (reference sequence).

The chain is built from TRBV7-8 and TRBJ1-1; no firm D call. Trimming removed 2 bases from V and 2 bases from J, with 12 bases in between. Germline V gene data show CDR1 as SGHVS and CDR2 as FQNEAQ. This CDR3 region has 15 residues. DNA of the CDR3: TGTGCCAGCAGCTTACCAATCAGGCTTAACACTGAAGCTTTCTTT. Protein product: CASSLPIRLNTEAFF.

The DNA of the CDR3 is TGCGCCAGCAGCCGTCCCGGGGAGGATCTAGCCAAAAACATTCAGTACTTC. It specifies CASSRPGEDLAKNIQYF. The genes are TRBV4-1 and TRBJ2-4, with D possibly TRBD2 on 6 matching bases. Germline CDR1 reads MGHRA; CDR2 reads YSYEKL. The CDR3 runs to 17 residues. V lost 4 bases, J lost 0 bases, and 16 bases lay in between.

Many counts were recorded for this clonotype. The rearrangement uses TRBV20-1 and TRBJ2-7, with TRBD2 matching 8 bases. CDR1 is DFQATT and CDR2 is SNEGSKA in the germline V gene (reference sequence). The J segment lost 5 bases and the V segment lost 4 bases, leaving 4 bases of the junction unmatched. This CDR3 is 12 amino acids long. CDR3 protein: CSATGLGDEQYF. CDR3 nucleotides: TGCAGTGCTACGGGACTAGGGGACGAGCAGTACTTC.